This paragraph reports one T cell receptor beta chain. V was clipped by 1 base and J by 8 bases, with 9 bases between them. The CDR3 runs 12 residues. Germline V CDR1 and CDR2: SGHDT, YYEEEE. As processed by the authors: Researchers report that nucleated cell counts were estimated from reference gene primer amplification. The data were produced by immunoSEQ multiplex PCR, yet TCRdb's version contains in-frame clones alone and is incomplete. The DNA was the basis for D and trimming; V, J and clone size are from that table. The table records tens of thousands of clones, just over 85% of them present only once. The record originates from a study of blood T cell repertoires in COVID-19. Study as a whole: Some COVID-19 samples were acute and others convalescent; all came from the United States, Italy and Spain. Nucleic acid was either cDNA or gDNA, and it came from T cells, B-cell-depleted T cells, or PBMCs.

This receptor was taken from a human donor in a cohort sampled during active COVID-19. The source material was peripheral blood. The chain recombines TRBV5-6 with TRBJ1-1; unclear D gene. The CDR3 region has the DNA TGTGCCAGCAGCTTGATAGCCGGGGAAGCTTTCTTT. It specifies CASSLIAGEAFF.